These T cell receptor beta chains were read from a single sample in a study of T cell clones after liver transplantation. This table comes from immunoSEQ multiplex PCR, and its TCRdb copy is limited to in-frame clones, with some not included. The table shows over 45,000 clones, with about 69% occurring only once. The sequencing used CD4+ T cells from blood, collected approximately 54 months after liver transplant. The receptor source for this set is a human patient who received a liver transplant. T cells may partly derive from the graft donor. Each CDR3 is given with its conserved first and last residue. The order of the fields is J gene, D gene, V gene, clone size, CDR3 protein, CDR3 DNA. The D gene is left open where the match is weak. A row's size may be missing; if present it is once, few, many or a size class.

J gene: TRBJ1-6
D gene: .
V gene: TRBV14
clone size: few
CDR3 protein: CATTGFNSPLHF
CDR3 DNA: TGTGCCACCACAGGGTTTAATTCACCCCTCCACTTT

J gene: TRBJ2-3
D gene: .
V gene: TRBV11-3
clone size: .
CDR3 protein: CASSLRATDTQYF
CDR3 DNA: TGTGCCAGCAGCTTAAGAGCCACAGATACGCAGTATTTT

J gene: TRBJ2-5
D gene: .
V gene: TRBV10-3
clone size: few
CDR3 protein: CAIRGQRETQYF
CDR3 DNA: TGTGCCATCAGGGGGCAAAGAGAGACCCAGTACTTC

J gene: TRBJ1-4
D gene: .
V gene: TRBV19
clone size: once
CDR3 protein: CASSISGALEKLFF
CDR3 DNA: TGTGCCAGTAGTATTTCGGGGGCGCTTGAAAAACTGTTTTTT

J gene: TRBJ2-5
D gene: .
V gene: TRBV7-8
clone size: .
CDR3 protein: CASSLSDSFETQYF
CDR3 DNA: TGTGCCAGCAGCTTAAGTGACAGTTTTGAGACCCAGTACTTC

J gene: TRBJ1-6
D gene: .
V gene: TRBV15
clone size: many
CDR3 protein: CATSRASPIQRDNSPLHF
CDR3 DNA: TGTGCCACCAGCAGAGCCTCGCCCATACAGCGCGATAATTCACCCCTCCACTTT

J gene: TRBJ2-5
D gene: .
V gene: TRBV30
clone size: .
CDR3 protein: CACTQGSLVQYF
CDR3 DNA: TGCGCCTGTACCCAGGGCAGTTTGGTCCAGTACTTC

J gene: TRBJ2-2
D gene: .
V gene: TRBV28
clone size: once
CDR3 protein: CASPPTIELNTGELFF
CDR3 DNA: TGTGCCAGTCCCCCTACGATCGAACTGAACACCGGGGAGCTGTTTTTT

J gene: TRBJ1-5
D gene: .
V gene: TRBV6-5
clone size: .
CDR3 protein: CASSLDGYSNQPQHF
CDR3 DNA: TGTGCCAGCAGCTTAGACGGATATAGCAATCAGCCCCAGCATTTT

J gene: TRBJ2-7
D gene: .
V gene: TRBV2
clone size: few
CDR3 protein: CASSSTGGVYEQYF
CDR3 DNA: TGTGCCAGCAGCTCGACAGGCGGGGTATACGAGCAGTACTTC

J gene: TRBJ1-6
D gene: TRBD1
V gene: TRBV6-6
clone size: .
CDR3 protein: CASSYQQGALHF
CDR3 DNA: TGTGCCAGCAGTTATCAACAGGGGGCCCTCCACTTT

J gene: TRBJ1-4
D gene: .
V gene: TRBV6-5
clone size: .
CDR3 protein: CASRQQTNEKLFF
CDR3 DNA: TGTGCCAGCCGTCAGCAAACTAATGAAAAACTGTTTTTT

J gene: TRBJ2-3
D gene: TRBD2
V gene: TRBV19
clone size: .
CDR3 protein: CASRQRGWDTQYF
CDR3 DNA: TGTGCCAGTCGTCAGCGGGGTTGGGATACGCAGTATTTT

J gene: TRBJ2-7
D gene: .
V gene: TRBV6-1
clone size: .
CDR3 protein: CASSEARDPFYEQYF
CDR3 DNA: TGTGCCAGCAGTGAAGCACGGGACCCCTTCTACGAGCAGTACTTC

J gene: TRBJ2-7
D gene: .
V gene: TRBV2
clone size: once
CDR3 protein: CASSGDFYEQYF
CDR3 DNA: TGTGCCAGCAGTGGAGACTTCTACGAGCAGTACTTC